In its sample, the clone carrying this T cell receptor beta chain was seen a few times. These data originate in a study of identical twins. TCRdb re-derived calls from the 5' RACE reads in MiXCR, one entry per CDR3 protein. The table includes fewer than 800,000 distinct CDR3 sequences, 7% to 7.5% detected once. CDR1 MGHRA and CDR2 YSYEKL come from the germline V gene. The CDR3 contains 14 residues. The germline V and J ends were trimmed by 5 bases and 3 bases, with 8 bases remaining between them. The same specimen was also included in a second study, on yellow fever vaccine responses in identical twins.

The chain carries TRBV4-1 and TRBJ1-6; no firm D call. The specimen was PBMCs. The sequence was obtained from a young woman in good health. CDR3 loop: CASSAGGYNSPLHF. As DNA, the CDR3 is TGCGCCAGCAGCGCGGGAGGCTATAATTCACCCCTCCACTTT.